The 5 T cell receptor beta chains below all came from one sample that was sequenced in a study of human T cells and chemical hapten exposure. TCRdb re-called the RACE reads with MiXCR, one entry per CDR3 protein. There are over 95,000 distinct CDR3 sequences in the sample; 12% occur only once, and roughly 2.1% lies in the top ten. Time point reported: patch test 1, 2 weeks after DPC sensitization. Indicated treatment: therapeutic diphenylcyclopropenone sensitization with weekly scalp DPC. The sample here was whole blood, taken in connection with sensitization to the hapten diphenylcyclopropenone (DPC). The origin of the receptors is a woman aged 40 to 49 with alopecia areata. Some clones in this sample may be carry-over from other donors' samples.

This clonotype was counted at least ten times. This chain links TRBV4-2 with TRBJ1-5, with a possible D match to TRBD1 (5 bases). V lost 0 bases and J 3 bases, leaving 15 bases between the germline ends. The CDR3 covers 17 residues. Germline CDR1 is LGHNA and CDR2 is YNFKEQ. The CDR3: CASSQDTRERYNQPQHF. The CDR3, as DNA: TGTGCCAGCAGCCAAGACACCAGGGAAAGATACAATCAGCCCCAGCATTTT.

CDR3 sequence reads: CASSQKTGTGFTGEQFF. In nucleotides, the CDR3 is TGCGCCAGCAGCCAAAAAACGGGGACCGGGTTTACCGGTGAGCAGTTCTTC. The chain employs TRBV4-1 and TRBJ2-1; D tentatively fits TRBD1 or TRBD2 (5 bases each). Germline CDR1 reads MGHRA; CDR2 reads YSYEKL. V was pared by 2 bases and J by 9 bases, with 23 bases between. This CDR3 region has 17 residues.

V is TRBV29-1 and J is TRBJ2-3; the match to TRBD1 covers 8 bases. CDR3 length: 14 amino acids. Trimming removed 4 bases from V and 3 bases from J; junction bases left unmatched: 6. Looked up from germline, CDR1 is SQVTM and CDR2 is ANQGSEA. Written as DNA, the CDR3 is TGCAGCGTTGCGGACAGGGTCCCAACAGATACGCAGTATTTT. As protein: CSVADRVPTDTQYF.

The rearrangement uses TRBV7-9 and TRBJ1-2; TRBD1 agrees at 7 bases. Germline CDR1 SEHNR, CDR2 FQNEAQ (reference sequence). The CDR3 totals 13 residues. The V and J ends lost 5 bases and 10 bases, in that order; junction bases with no gene match: 10. DNA for the CDR3: TGTGCCAGCAGCAGGGAGTCCACAGGGGACTACACCTTC. Its protein is CASSRESTGDYTF.

J is TRBJ2-3 and V is TRBV28; TRBD2 aligns across 14 bases. This CDR3 has 15 amino acids. Looked up from germline, CDR1 is MDHEN and CDR2 is SYDVKM. After removal of 8 bases from V and 5 bases from J, the junction contained 6 bases not matched to a gene. The chain's CDR3 is CASEDGLAGGDTQYF. The CDR3 region has the DNA TGTGCCAGCGAGGACGGACTAGCGGGAGGAGATACGCAGTATTTT.